This T cell receptor beta chain was captured by sequencing in a study of a mutant IDH1 vaccine in newly diagnosed glioma (dated by TCRdb to the early 2020s). Looking at the study overall: Patients were given eight vaccinations, in weeks 1, 3, 5, 7, 11, 15, 19 and 23, which matched visits V03 through V10. Vaccination was initiated 4-6 weeks after radiotherapy alone, or concurrently with temozolomide cycles in the chemotherapy-containing groups. Of the approximately 30 treated patients, roughly 60% were male and approximately 40% were female, and the mean age was 40.4 years. Before enrollment, patients had received standard therapy of radiotherapy alone, temozolomide alone, or radiochemotherapy with temozolomide; most received the combination. Six visits were used for peripheral blood collection: V03 (baseline), V05, V07, V10, V12 and V13. Longitudinal TCRB deep sequencing was done for fewer than 30 treated patients, wherever samples were available for exploratory analyses.

CDR1 and CDR2 (MDHEN, SYDVKM) derive from the germline V gene. The CDR3 contains 12 residues, cysteine and phenylalanine counted. Of the read, only the CDR3 DNA is kept; its 36 bases are in frame from base 1. The V and J ends are trimmed by 2 bases and 13 bases, leaving 12 bases between them. A note on this clone: The clone's antigen remains unknown. No per-base quality is available; no much larger clone lies one base away.

The time point label, read with the paper, signifies: week 11, during vaccination. Each vaccine dose was 300 ug of a 20-mer mutant IDH1 peptide in Montanide, given subcutaneously with topical imiquimod. Donors had newly diagnosed WHO grade 3 or 4 IDH1-mutant astrocytomas with loss of nuclear ATRX. The samples were drawn from NOA16, a multicentre, single-arm, open-label phase I trial in Germany that tested a mutant IDH1 peptide vaccine in humans for the first time. Genomic DNA for TCRB sequencing was isolated from EDTA blood with the DNeasy Blood and Tissue Kit. Overall study results and their limits: No apparent relationship was observed between pseudoprogression and alterations in the top peripheral T cell clonotypes detected by TCRB sequencing. Vaccine-induced immune responses across multiple MHC alleles were detected in 85% to 95% of patients. The authors noted that analyses of patient blood samples could not be reproduced because of sample limitations. Selection of PBMC samples for TCRB deep sequencing was based on availability.

Receptor libraries were prepared by the immunoSEQ multiplex PCR assay. The hsTCRB Kit was used according to the manufacturer's protocol to amplify rearranged TCR beta chain sequences. TCRB libraries were sequenced on an Illumina MiSeq. The source study handled its data this way. The proprietary platform of the kit vendor was used for demultiplexing, trimming and gene mapping. In TCRdb, the immuneACCESS table is reduced to in-frame sequences with V and J assigned. These tables do not hold every clone; where another copy was compared, an unresolved V gene accounts for under half, and the others remain unexplained. The V and J calls and clone size are taken from that table; D and trimming were inferred from the DNA. The sample records 110,000 or so clones, 75% to 90% of which are singletons. The top ten hold 0.55% to 0.7% of the sample.

This TCR was recovered from a woman aged 45 to 65 with glioma. This sequence uses TRBV28 and TRBJ2-1, and possibly TRBD1, on 5 matching bases. This sample comprised PBMCs, obtained from a glioma patient whose treatment included an IDH1 peptide vaccine. The CDR3 has the sequence CASSLVQGVQFF. The base sequence is TGTGCCAGCAGTTTAGTGCAGGGCGTCCAGTTCTTC.